The 27 T cell receptor beta chains below all came from one sample that was sequenced in a study of T-cell reconstitution after alpha-beta-depleted transplantation in children. The TCRbeta library was prepared with unique molecular identifiers. MiXCR, run by TCRdb on the PCR reads, gives a single entry per CDR3 protein. The table has roughly 100,000 distinct CDR3 sequences, under 9% seen once. Specimen: PBMCs, collected before TCRalphabeta/CD19-depleted stem cell transplant. These receptor sequences come from a boy aged 2 to 10 with acute lymphoblastic leukemia, due to receive a stem cell transplant.

This clonotype was detected ten times or more. The V gene is TRBV11-2, the J gene TRBJ1-1; no clear D. The V gene's germline CDR1 is SGHAT and CDR2 FQNNGV. The CDR3 consists of 14 residues. V was shortened by 6 bases and J by 1 base, with 12 bases between the two germline ends. The CDR3 is CASSNPLENTEAFF. CDR3 nucleotides: TGTGCCAGCAGTAACCCTCTAGAGAACACTGAAGCTTTCTTT.

For this clonotype: A much more abundant neighbour one base away suggests this may be a read error. The chain joins TRBV20-1 to TRBJ2-2; 11 nucleotides align to TRBD1. The CDR3 length is 17 residues. CDR1 is DFQATT, CDR2 SNEGSKA, per germline (reference sequence). CDR3 sequence reads: CCARKSRGTGGSGELFF. CDR3 sequence (DNA): TGCTGTGCTAGAAAGAGTAGGGGGACAGGGGGTTCCGGGGAGCTGTTTTTT.

This clonotype was picked up many times. This rearrangement joins TRBV5-1 to TRBJ2-3; possible D gene TRBD1, 6 bases. The CDR3 spans 14 residues. Germline CDR1 is SGHRS and CDR2 is YFSETQ. Trimming left V 6 bases short and J 2 bases short, with 13 bases between. Here the CDR3 reads CASNPGDNTDTQYF. The CDR3 region has the DNA TGCGCCAGCAATCCAGGGGACAACACAGATACGCAGTATTTT.

The sample holds many counts of this clonotype. This chain uses TRBV5-1 with TRBJ2-7; D might be TRBD1 or TRBD2, each matching 6 bases. V lost 5 bases and J lost 1, with 16 bases in between. The germline CDR1 and CDR2 sequences are SGHRS and YFSETQ. This CDR3 region has 15 residues. This chain's CDR3 is CASRGGTFGSYEQYF. The CDR3 coding sequence is TGCGCCAGCAGAGGGGGGACCTTCGGATCCTACGAGCAGTACTTC.

As regards this clonotype: The junction shows a germline mismatch at one end, possibly a read error. This sequence joins TRBV10-3 and TRBJ2-2, with 9 bases identical to TRBD2. The germline V gene has CDR1 ENHRY and CDR2 SYGVKD. The length of the CDR3 is 18 residues. CDR3 amino acids: CTISPGLLAGPNTGELFF. Written as DNA, the CDR3 is TGTACCATCAGTCCAGGGCTTCTAGCGGGGCCGAACACCGGGGAGCTGTTTTTT.

This clonotype appeared a few times. The rearrangement joins TRBV5-1 to TRBJ1-2; D ambiguous. Germline V lookup: CDR1 SGHRS, CDR2 YFSETQ. The CDR3 has 15 amino acids. Trimming removed 1 base from V and 4 bases from J, with 14 bases in between. CDR3 in amino acids: CASSLRGPRVYGYTF. CDR3 sequence (DNA): TGCGCCAGCAGCTTGCGAGGACCGAGGGTCTATGGCTACACCTTC.

This clonotype occurred many times. The chain uses TRBV5-1 and TRBJ1-1; D ambiguous. Germline V gives CDR1 SGHRS, CDR2 YFSETQ. V was pared by 1 base and J by 3 bases, with 13 bases between. The CDR3 is 15 residues long. CDR3 coding DNA: TGCGCCAGCAGCTTGATCGGGTTGGAGGACACTGAAGCTTTCTTT. The encoded protein is CASSLIGLEDTEAFF.

The sample holds a few counts of this clonotype. The chain combines TRBV7-2 with TRBJ2-1; no firm D call. This CDR3 spans 14 amino acids. V was trimmed by 1 base and J by 6 bases, leaving 10 bases between them. Per the germline V gene, CDR1 is SGHTA and CDR2 is FQGNSA. CDR3 sequence: CASSLGLVSNEQFF. The CDR3 DNA reads as TGTGCCAGCAGCTTAGGGCTAGTCTCCAATGAGCAGTTCTTC.

This clonotype showed up just a few times. The chain recombines TRBV4-3 with TRBJ2-3; a possible D gene is TRBD2 (7 bases). The CDR3 is 16 amino acids. From germline, CDR1 is LGHNA and CDR2 YSLEER. The V gene lost 5 bases and the J gene lost 2 bases, with 17 bases spanning the gap. The CDR3 loop reads CASSGGAPSSTDTQYF. The CDR3 nucleotides are TGCGCCAGCAGCGGGGGGGCCCCATCGTCCACAGATACGCAGTATTTT.

This clonotype was counted many times. The chain joins TRBV20-1 to TRBJ2-2; D ambiguous. Looked up from germline, CDR1 is DFQATT and CDR2 is SNEGSKA (reference sequence). Trimming left V 0 bases short and J 1 base short, with 0 bases between. The CDR3 has 12 residues. The CDR3 loop reads CSARENTGELFF. CDR3 nucleotides: TGCAGTGCTAGAGAGAACACCGGGGAGCTGTTTTTT.

J is TRBJ2-7 and V is TRBV4-1; D remains ambiguous. CDR3 size: 15 residues. Germline values: CDR1 MGHRA, CDR2 YSYEKL. V was trimmed by 0 bases and J by 6 bases, leaving 15 bases between them. The CDR3 protein is CASSQDPDPQSEQYF. CDR3 nucleotide sequence: TGCGCCAGCAGCCAAGACCCCGACCCCCAGTCCGAGCAGTACTTC.

As to this clonotype: One end of the junction is discordant with germline, which a read error may explain. V usage is TRBV7-9 and J usage is TRBJ2-3; D is unresolved. The CDR3 length is 13 residues. The germline gives CDR1 SEHNR, CDR2 FQNEAQ (reference sequence). In nucleotides, the CDR3 is TGTGCCAGCAGCCCGTATGACTGGGATACGCGGTATTTT. Translating it yields CASSPYDWDTRYF.

In its sample, this clonotype was seen a few times. V usage is TRBV7-9 and J usage is TRBJ2-5; D is unclear. The CDR3 loop spans 13 amino acids. Germline values: CDR1 SEHNR, CDR2 FQNEAQ (reference sequence). V was pared by 5 bases and J by 5 bases, with 12 bases between. CDR3 amino acids: CASSARNGETQYF. The CDR3 coding sequence is TGTGCCAGCAGCGCCCGTAATGGTGAGACCCAGTACTTC.

This clonotype has ten or more counts. The chain combines TRBV6-4 with TRBJ2-1; weak D call: TRBD1 (6 bases). V lost 2 bases, J lost 2 bases, and 10 bases lay in between. The germline gives CDR1 MRHNA, CDR2 SNTAGT. The CDR3 runs to 15 residues. The CDR3 sequence: CASSDAAGAYNEQFF. DNA for the CDR3: TGTGCCAGCAGTGACGCAGCAGGGGCCTACAATGAGCAGTTCTTC.

This clonotype was counted at least ten times. The chain carries TRBV7-9 and TRBJ1-1; 7 nucleotides align to TRBD1. The CDR3 contains 15 residues. J lost 8 bases, V lost 5 bases, and 14 bases had no gene match. The V gene's germline CDR1 is SEHNR and CDR2 FQNEAQ (reference sequence). As DNA, the CDR3 is TGTGCCAGCAGCCTCGGGACAGCCATTGGTAGGGAAGCTTTCTTT. Translation: CASSLGTAIGREAFF.

This clonotype was observed a few times. This chain connects TRBV27 to TRBJ2-7, with D possibly TRBD2 on 6 matching bases. Germline CDR1 and CDR2: MNHEY and SMNVEV (reference sequence). The V end lost 4 bases, the J end lost 0 bases, and 13 bases lay between the germline ends. This CDR3 has 15 residues. CDR3 in DNA: TGTGCCAGCAGTTCCCTCTCAGCGGGCTCCTACGAGCAGTACTTC. Protein product: CASSSLSAGSYEQYF.

This clonotype was observed a handful of times. This chain links TRBV5-6 with TRBJ1-2; TRBD1 matches at 12 bases. V lost 4 bases, J lost 2 bases, and 0 bases stayed unmatched. Germline lookup yields CDR1 SGHDT and CDR2 YYEEEE. The CDR3 has 14 residues. CDR3 in DNA: TGTGCCAGCAGCGGGACAGGGGGCAACTATGGCTACACCTTC. Protein product: CASSGTGGNYGYTF. The variable domain in full, completed from reference TRBV5-6 and TRBJ1-2, reads DAGVTQSPTHLIKTRGQQVTLRCSPKSGHDTVSWYQQALGQGPQFIFQYYEEEERQRGNFPDRFSGHQFPNYSSELNVNALLLGDSALYLCASSGTGGNYGYTFGSGTRLTVV.

This clonotype was seen many times. The chain uses TRBV27 and TRBJ2-3, with D tentatively TRBD2 (7 bases). The CDR3 loop spans 16 amino acids. Germline CDR1 MNHEY, CDR2 SMNVEV (reference sequence). Deletions cut 6 bases from V and 3 bases from J, with 19 bases between. In nucleotides, the CDR3 is TGTGCCAGCAGCCCCTCCGAGGGGGGGGTGACAGATACGCAGTATTTT. It yields the protein CASSPSEGGVTDTQYF.

A word on this clonotype: This may stem from a read error, because a much larger clone lies one nucleotide away. As the CDR3 is not closed by the conserved phenylalanine or tryptophan, this likely results from a read error. The rearrangement links TRBV6-1 to TRBJ2-1, with 11 bases lining up with TRBD2. CDR3 length: 15 residues. The V gene's germline CDR1 is MNHNS and CDR2 SASEGT. Trimming cost V 6 bases and J 5 bases; bases outside gene matches: 6. CDR3 sequence (DNA): TGTGCCAGCAGGGTTAGCGGGGGGGAACACAATGAGCAGTTCCTC. This gives the protein CASRVSGGEHNEQFL.

This clonotype was counted many times. The J gene is TRBJ2-1, the V gene TRBV9; the D is unclear. This CDR3 is 15 amino acids long. V was pared by 0 bases and J by 0 bases, with 7 bases between. Germline CDR1 is SGDLS and CDR2 is YYNGEE. In nucleotides, the CDR3 is TGTGCCAGCAGCGTAGACCCCTTCTCCTACAATGAGCAGTTCTTC. It is translated as CASSVDPFSYNEQFF.

This clonotype was counted only a few times. The chain employs TRBV5-6 and TRBJ1-5, with TRBD1 identical over 9 bases. This CDR3 has 16 residues. Germline loops: CDR1 SGHDT, CDR2 YYEEEE. The J segment lost 4 bases and the V segment lost 1 base, leaving 6 bases of the junction unmatched. The CDR3 bases are TGTGCCAGCAGCTTGTCCCCCGGGACAGGGAATCAGCCCCAGCATTTT. This codes for CASSLSPGTGNQPQHF.

This clonotype came up many times. V usage is TRBV6-4 and J usage is TRBJ2-1; 10 bases line up with TRBD2. The CDR3 runs to 14 residues. CDR1 is MRHNA and CDR2 is SNTAGT in the germline V gene. The ends lost 4 bases at V and 8 bases at J; junction bases unmatched: 5. DNA of the CDR3: TGTGCCAGCAGTGTAAGCGGGGGGGCCGATGAGCAGTTCTTC. It encodes CASSVSGGADEQFF.

In its sample, this clonotype was seen many times. J is TRBJ2-3 and V is TRBV20-1, with a possible D match to TRBD2 (6 bases). Germline V gene data show CDR1 as DFQATT and CDR2 as SNEGSKA (reference sequence). Trimming shortened V by 3 bases and J by 2 bases, and 18 bases separated the two germline ends. The CDR3 covers 16 residues. As DNA, the CDR3 is TGCAGTGCTAGGGCGGGACTCCGTAACCCCACAGATACGCAGTATTTT. This gives the protein CSARAGLRNPTDTQYF.

This clonotype was seen at least ten times. The chain uses TRBV21-1 and TRBJ1-2; the DNA was not compared with TRBD1, the D call given in the table. TRBV21-1 is annotated as a pseudogene. The CDR3 has 14 amino acids. This chain's CDR3 is CASSSRRPYYGYTF. The CDR3 nucleotides read TGTGCCAGCAGCTCTCGGCGCCCCTACTATGGCTACACCTTC.

This clonotype was counted ten times or more. The CDR3 DNA reads as TGCGCCAGCAGCTCAACAGGGGGCTCATGGGGCATTCAGTACTTC. It encodes CASSSTGGSWGIQYF. The J gene is TRBJ2-4, the V gene TRBV5-1; 9 bases are a match to TRBD1. The CDR3 runs 15 residues. V dropped 3 bases and J dropped 9; count of bases not matched to a gene: 10. The V gene's germline CDR1 is SGHRS and CDR2 YFSETQ.

The rearrangement links TRBV5-1 to TRBJ1-2, with a possible D match to TRBD1 (6 bases). Trimming cost V 0 bases and J 6 bases, with 12 bases left between them. This CDR3 contains 14 residues. CDR1 and CDR2 (germline): SGHRS, YFSETQ. The chain's CDR3 is CASSLVPRGDGYTF. CDR3 DNA sequence: TGCGCCAGCAGCTTGGTTCCCAGGGGTGATGGCTACACCTTC.

The V gene is TRBV7-8, the J gene TRBJ1-3; D perhaps matches TRBD1 (5 bases). This CDR3 comprises 16 residues. Trimming stripped 2 bases from V and 0 bases from J, with 11 bases between. Germline V lookup: CDR1 SGHVS, CDR2 FQNEAQ. The CDR3 region is CASSLYRGPSGNTIYF. The CDR3 DNA sequence: TGTGCCAGCAGCTTATACCGGGGCCCCTCTGGAAACACCATATATTTT.